These T cell receptor beta chains were read from a single sample in a study of early T cells in non-severe SARS-CoV-2 infection. TCRdb ran MiXCR on the 5' RACE reads and lists one entry per CDR3 protein. The repertoire includes approximately 71,000 distinct CDR3 sequences, roughly an eighth of them detected once, and 2.5% to 3% sits in the top ten. The input for sequencing was whole blood, taken at baseline. The origin of the receptors is an adult who was a healthcare worker with PCR-confirmed SARS-CoV-2 infection or an uninfected control (not recorded which). The CDR3 runs from the conserved cysteine through the conserved F or W. D genes are given only for firm matches. A row's size may be missing; if present it is once, few, many or a size class.

v_gene	d_gene	abundance	j_gene	CDR3aa	CDR3nt
TRBV13	TRBD2	few	TRBJ2-5	CASSFGLSGGQETQYF	TGTGCCAGCAGCTTCGGGCTTTCGGGGGGCCAAGAGACCCAGTACTTC
TRBV7-6	-	-	TRBJ2-1	CASSEKGPGAYNEQFF	TGTGCCAGCAGCGAAAAAGGGCCAGGGGCTTACAATGAGCAGTTCTTC
TRBV28	-	-	TRBJ1-4	CASSLGSVNEKLFF	TGTGCCAGCAGTTTGGGCAGCGTAAATGAAAAACTGTTTTTT
TRBV29-1	TRBD1	-	TRBJ2-7	CSVEGQGTEQYF	TGCAGCGTGGAGGGACAGGGTACCGAGCAGTACTTC
TRBV29-1	-	few	TRBJ2-1	CSVEDVGKFF	TGCAGCGTTGAAGATGTGGGAAAGTTCTTC
TRBV14	-	few	TRBJ2-7	CASSQGLGLSYEQYF	TGTGCCAGCAGCCAAGGGCTGGGACTTTCCTACGAGCAGTACTTC
TRBV19	-	few	TRBJ1-5	CASSIGAYSNQPQHF	TGTGCCAGTAGTATAGGTGCTTATAGCAATCAGCCCCAGCATTTT
TRBV24-1	-	-	TRBJ2-5	CAASAGYTTETQYF	TGTGCCGCCAGTGCAGGATACACGACGGAGACCCAGTACTTC
TRBV12-3/TRBV12-4	TRBD1	few	TRBJ1-5	CASRQGSNQPQHF	TGTGCCAGCCGACAGGGTAGCAATCAGCCCCAGCATTTT
TRBV25-1	-	medium-sized	TRBJ2-7	CASSESRGPSYEQYF	TGTGCCAGCAGTGAATCCCGGGGGCCCTCCTACGAGCAGTACTTC
TRBV11-2	-	few	TRBJ1-1	CASTRVSPEAFF	TGTGCCAGCACCCGGGTGTCGCCTGAAGCTTTCTTT
TRBV25-1	TRBD2	medium-sized	TRBJ2-3	CASSPQRGADADTQYF	TGTGCCAGCAGTCCCCAGCGGGGGGCCGACGCAGATACGCAGTATTTT
TRBV11-2	TRBD2	-	TRBJ2-5	CASSLSSGGAETQYF	TGTGCCAGCAGCTTAAGTAGCGGGGGGGCTGAGACCCAGTACTTC
TRBV10-1	-	few	TRBJ2-2	CASRRDNTGELFF	TGCGCCAGCAGGCGAGATAACACCGGGGAGCTGTTTTTT
TRBV9	TRBD1	-	TRBJ1-6	CASSVAGTGILPLHF	TGTGCCAGCAGCGTCGCCGGGACAGGGATTTTGCCCCTCCACTTT
TRBV6-5	-	few	TRBJ1-4	CASSSLQGQTNEKLFF	TGTGCCAGCAGTTCGTTACAGGGACAAACTAATGAAAAACTGTTTTTT
TRBV18	-	many	TRBJ1-3	CASSPTLGDSGNTIYF	TGTGCCAGCTCACCCACATTAGGCGACTCTGGAAACACCATATATTTT
TRBV11-2	TRBD1	few	TRBJ2-7	CASSFDRGRSYEQYF	TGTGCCAGCAGCTTCGACAGGGGGCGGTCGTACGAGCAGTACTTC
TRBV29-1	-	many	TRBJ2-3	CSVEQGSTDTQYF	TGCAGCGTTGAACAGGGCAGCACAGATACGCAGTATTTT
TRBV6-4	-	few	TRBJ2-2	CASSLQGVAGELFF	TGTGCCAGCAGTTTACAGGGAGTCGCCGGGGAGCTGTTTTTT
TRBV12-3/TRBV12-4	TRBD2	many	TRBJ2-7	CASSLALVAGGPYEQYF	TGTGCCAGCAGTTTGGCCCTCGTGGCGGGGGGCCCATACGAGCAGTACTTC
TRBV7-2	TRBD1	medium-sized	TRBJ1-4	CASSSQGATNEKLFF	TGTGCCAGCAGCTCACAGGGGGCAACTAATGAAAAACTGTTTTTT
TRBV15	TRBD1	few	TRBJ2-2	CATSTYRGRKGRTGELFF	TGTGCCACCAGCACATACAGGGGGCGGAAGGGCCGGACCGGGGAGCTGTTTTTT
TRBV6-2/TRBV6-3	-	-	TRBJ2-3	CASSYSTATQYF	TGTGCCAGCAGTTACTCGACGGCAACGCAGTATTTT
TRBV11-2	-	few	TRBJ1-1	CASSLAFWERAFF	TGTGCCAGCAGCTTAGCGTTTTGGGAGAGAGCTTTCTTT
TRBV12-2	-	-	TRBJ2-1	CASRRVQPKRGVWDEQFF	TGTGCAAGTCGCCGCGTGCAACCAAAGCGGGGGGTTTGGGATGAGCAGTTCTTC
TRBV20-1	TRBD2	few	TRBJ2-2	CSATGRVTGELFF	TGCAGTGCTACAGGGAGGGTCACCGGGGAGCTGTTTTTT
TRBV28	-	-	TRBJ1-2	CASSLGRIYGYTF	TGTGCCAGCAGTTTAGGCAGGATCTATGGCTACACCTTC
TRBV15	-	-	TRBJ2-7	CATSTQGYEQYF	TGTGCCACCAGCACTCAAGGATACGAGCAGTACTTC
TRBV5-6	-	few	TRBJ2-7	CASSQDERGQYF	TGTGCCAGCAGCCAGGACGAGAGGGGGCAGTACTTC
TRBV4-1	TRBD1	few	TRBJ2-5	CASSQSGQGIGETQYF	TGCGCCAGCAGCCAATCTGGACAGGGGATAGGAGAGACCCAGTACTTC
TRBV20-1	TRBD2	many	TRBJ2-3	CSADRLAVSTDTQYF	TGCAGTGCCGACCGCCTAGCGGTGAGCACAGATACGCAGTATTTT
TRBV20-1	TRBD2	-	TRBJ2-7	CSATRRGGSSYEQYF	TGCAGTGCTACGAGGCGGGGGGGTAGCTCCTACGAGCAGTACTTC
TRBV7-9	-	few	TRBJ1-2	CASSQGEGYGYTF	TGTGCCAGCAGTCAGGGAGAAGGCTATGGCTACACCTTC
TRBV20-1	TRBD2	-	TRBJ2-1	CSRGGSGNEQFF	TGCAGCCGGGGGGGCTCGGGAAATGAGCAGTTCTTC
TRBV13	TRBD1	-	TRBJ2-7	CASSLERDSPAYEQYF	TGTGCCAGCAGCCTGGAACGGGACAGTCCAGCCTACGAGCAGTACTTC